The 13 T cell receptor beta chains given below trace back to one sample, sequenced in a study of graft-versus-host responses after intestinal transplantation. Only in-frame clones appear in the TCRdb table, and some are missing; sequencing was by immunoSEQ multiplex PCR. The repertoire holds more than 10,000 clones, with approximately 31% as singletons. The input for sequencing was alloreactive CD4+ T cells from a mixed lymphocyte reaction culture, taken before transplantation. The subset is: CFSE-low proliferating T cells sorted from approximately 6-day pre-transplant mixed lymphocyte reaction (GvH or HvG direction). Source of these receptors: a human patient who was an organ donor for intestinal transplantation.

Written as DNA, the CDR3 is TGCGCCAGCAGCCAAGATACAGGGTATCAGCCCCAGCATTTT. This encodes CASSQDTGYQPQHF. The chain joins TRBV4-1 to TRBJ1-5, with a weak D call TRBD1 (6 bases). V lost 0 bases to trimming and J lost 5 bases, with 8 bases between them. CDR1 and CDR2 from the germline V gene are MGHRA and YSYEKL. The CDR3 runs 14 residues.

This clone was seen only a few times. V gene TRBV6-1 combines with J gene TRBJ2-7, with D uncertain. This CDR3 contains 20 residues. Looked up from germline, CDR1 is MNHNS and CDR2 is SASEGT. V gave up 0 bases and J gave up 4 bases, with 28 bases separating them. In nucleotides, the CDR3 is TGTGCCAGCAGTGAAGCGTTAGTCACTCGGTCCGTCCTTCCCCCTTACGAGCAGTACTTC. This encodes CASSEALVTRSVLPPYEQYF.

The genes are TRBV18 and TRBJ1-1; 8 nucleotides align to TRBD1. Germline V lookup: CDR1 KGHSH, CDR2 LQKENI. This CDR3 is built from 14 residues. J gave up 5 bases and V 6 bases, and 8 bases lay outside the gene matches. CDR3 sequence: CASSTAGGRTEAFF. The CDR3 DNA is TGTGCCAGCTCTACCGCAGGGGGCAGAACTGAAGCTTTCTTT.

Only a few counts were recorded for this clone. One end of the junction does not line up with germline, which may come from a read error. The chain couples TRBV6-5 to TRBJ1-1, with 8 bases matching TRBD1. Germline-derived CDR1 and CDR2 are MNHEY and SVGAGI. The CDR3 has 15 residues. The CDR3 DNA follows: TGTGCCAGCAGTGACTCCGGGACAGGGAACACTGAAGCTTTCTTT. As protein: CASSDSGTGNTEAFF.

V is TRBV6-6 and J is TRBJ1-1; 7 nucleotides match TRBD1. The CDR3 is made up of 13 amino acids. Germline V lookup: CDR1 MNHNY, CDR2 SVGAGI (reference sequence). V shed 2 bases and J 9 bases; nucleotides not matched to a gene: 6. Here the CDR3 DNA reads TGTGCCAGCAGTTACGACAGGGTTAGTCAAGCTTTCTTT. The encoded protein is CASSYDRVSQAFF.

The rearrangement links TRBV29-1 to TRBJ1-1, with TRBD1 as a possible D gene (6 bases). The ends were cut back, 3 bases at V and 1 base at J, with 18 bases in the middle. The germline V gene encodes CDR1 SQVTM and CDR2 ANQGSEA. This CDR3 spans 16 amino acids. CDR3 in DNA: TGCAGCGTTGACCCCGACAGGACGACCGGGAACACTGAAGCTTTCTTT. Its translation is CSVDPDRTTGNTEAFF.

By frequency in the sample, this clone is medium-sized. The rearrangement links TRBV10-3 to TRBJ1-1, with D possibly matching TRBD1 (5 bases). CDR1 and CDR2 from the germline V gene are ENHRY and SYGVKD. Trimming cost V 3 bases and J 5 bases, with 16 bases left between them. The CDR3 has 15 amino acids. The CDR3 reads CAISDGTRVRTEAFF. CDR3 nucleotides: TGTGCCATCAGTGACGGAACCAGGGTGCGGACTGAAGCTTTCTTT.

This clone is judged medium-sized (0.01 to 0.1%). J is TRBJ1-3 and V is TRBV28, with D perhaps TRBD1 (6 bases). The CDR3 is 15 residues long. V was shortened by 5 bases and J by 4 bases, with 15 bases between the two germline ends. Germline lookup yields CDR1 MDHEN and CDR2 SYDVKM. CDR3 DNA: TGTGCCAGCAGTGTACTTCCAGGGGCAGGAAACACCATATATTTT. Protein sequence: CASSVLPGAGNTIYF.

Comments on this clone: One junction end does not reproduce the germline sequence, and a read error may be involved. The gene calls are TRBV7-2 and TRBJ2-1, with D tentatively TRBD2 (7 bases). Germline assignment: CDR1 SGHTA and CDR2 FQGNSA. The CDR3 is made up of 13 amino acids. The CDR3 sequence: CASSQAGGHEQFF. CDR3 bases: TGCGCCAGCAGCCAAGCCGGGGGGCATGAGCAGTTCTTC. Using reference TRBV7-2 and TRBJ2-1 for the parts outside the CDR3, the full variable domain is GAGVSQSPSNKVTEKGKDVELRCDPISGHTALYWYRQSLGQGLEFLIYFQGNSAPDKSGLPSDRFSAERTGGSVSTLTIQRTQQEDSAVYLCASSQAGGHEQFFGPGTRLTVL.

This clone is termed medium-sized. The chain links TRBV5-1 to TRBJ2-3; 9 bases fit TRBD2. V trimming: 4 bases; J trimming: 0 bases; junction bases outside the gene matches: 6. This CDR3 comprises 16 residues. CDR1 and CDR2 from the germline V gene are SGHRS and YFSETQ. Here the CDR3 reads CASSPGLALSTDTQYF. CDR3 DNA sequence: TGCGCCAGCAGCCCCGGACTAGCGCTTAGCACAGATACGCAGTATTTT.

The chain is built from TRBV5-1 and TRBJ2-1; D gene uncertain. V was clipped by 3 bases and J by 6 bases, with 7 bases between them. CDR3 size: 12 residues. From germline, CDR1 is SGHRS and CDR2 YFSETQ. The CDR3 DNA is TGCGCCAGCAGCTCCCGACTCAATGAGCAGTTCTTC. It specifies CASSSRLNEQFF. The whole variable domain, remainder taken from reference TRBV5-1 and TRBJ2-1, is KAGVTQTPRYLIKTRGQQVTLSCSPISGHRSVSWYQQTPGQGLQFLFEYFSETQRNKGNFPGRFSGRQFSNSRSEMNVSTLELGDSALYLCASSSRLNEQFFGPGTRLTVL.

The chain has TRBV6-1 and TRBJ2-3, with a possible D match to TRBD2 (6 bases). The V end lost 6 bases, the J end lost 4 bases, and 17 bases lay between the germline ends. Germline CDR1 MNHNS, CDR2 SASEGT. The CDR3 consists of 15 residues. CDR3 in DNA: TGTGCCAGCAGCTCCCTAGGGAGGTACGCAGATACGCAGTATTTT. It is translated as CASSSLGRYADTQYF.

This clone turned up a few times. Here the CDR3 DNA reads TGTGCCAGCACTCGGGGACAGGGTAACTATGGCTACACCTTC. Translated, it gives CASTRGQGNYGYTF. The rearrangement uses TRBV6-1 and TRBJ1-2; 9 bases are shared with TRBD1. Per the germline V gene, CDR1 is MNHNS and CDR2 is SASEGT. The V gene end was trimmed by 7 bases and the J gene end by 1 base; junction bases not matched to a gene: 4. This CDR3 has 14 amino acids.